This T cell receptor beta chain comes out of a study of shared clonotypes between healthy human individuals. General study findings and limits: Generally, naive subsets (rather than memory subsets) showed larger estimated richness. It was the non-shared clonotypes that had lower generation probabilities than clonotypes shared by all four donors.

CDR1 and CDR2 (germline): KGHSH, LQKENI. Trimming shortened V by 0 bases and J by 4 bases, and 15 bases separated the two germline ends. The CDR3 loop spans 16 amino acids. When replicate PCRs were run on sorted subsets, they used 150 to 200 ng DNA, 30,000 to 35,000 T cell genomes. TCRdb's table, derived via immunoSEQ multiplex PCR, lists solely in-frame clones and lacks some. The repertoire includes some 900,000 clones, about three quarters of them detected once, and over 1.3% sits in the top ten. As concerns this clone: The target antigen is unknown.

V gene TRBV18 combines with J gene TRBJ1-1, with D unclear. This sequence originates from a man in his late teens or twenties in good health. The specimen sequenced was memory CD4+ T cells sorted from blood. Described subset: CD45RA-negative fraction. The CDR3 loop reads CASSPPAGFGSTEAFF. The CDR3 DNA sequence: TGTGCCAGCTCACCACCGGCTGGTTTTGGGAGCACTGAAGCTTTCTTT.